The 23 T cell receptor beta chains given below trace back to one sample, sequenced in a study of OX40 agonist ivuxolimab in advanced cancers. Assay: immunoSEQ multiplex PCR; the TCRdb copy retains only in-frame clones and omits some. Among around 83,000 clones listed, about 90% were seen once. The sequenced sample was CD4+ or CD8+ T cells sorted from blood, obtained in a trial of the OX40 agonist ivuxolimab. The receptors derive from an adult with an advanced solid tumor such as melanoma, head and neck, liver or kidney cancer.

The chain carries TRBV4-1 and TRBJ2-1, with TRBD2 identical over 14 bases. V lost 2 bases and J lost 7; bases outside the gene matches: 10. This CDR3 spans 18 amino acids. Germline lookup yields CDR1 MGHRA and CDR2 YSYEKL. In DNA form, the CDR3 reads TGCGCCAGCAGCCAATCTATAGTGAGACTAGCGGGAGGGAATGAGCAGTTCTTC. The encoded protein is CASSQSIVRLAGGNEQFF.

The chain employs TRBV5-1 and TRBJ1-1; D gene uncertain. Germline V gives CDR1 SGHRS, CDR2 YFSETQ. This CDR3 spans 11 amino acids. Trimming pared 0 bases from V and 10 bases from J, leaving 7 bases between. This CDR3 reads CASSLGSIAFF. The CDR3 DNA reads TGCGCCAGCAGCTTGGGGAGCATAGCTTTCTTT.

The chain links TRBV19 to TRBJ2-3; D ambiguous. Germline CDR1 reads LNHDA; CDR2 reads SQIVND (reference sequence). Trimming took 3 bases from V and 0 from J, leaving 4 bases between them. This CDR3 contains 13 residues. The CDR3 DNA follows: TGTGCCAGTAGTATCCAGAGCACAGATACGCAGTATTTT. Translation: CASSIQSTDTQYF. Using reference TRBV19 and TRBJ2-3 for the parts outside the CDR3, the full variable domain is DGGITQSPKYLFRKEGQNVTLSCEQNLNHDAMYWYRQDPGQGLRLIYYSQIVNDFQKGDIAEGYSVSREKKESFPLTVTSAQKNPTAFYLCASSIQSTDTQYFGPGTRLTVL.

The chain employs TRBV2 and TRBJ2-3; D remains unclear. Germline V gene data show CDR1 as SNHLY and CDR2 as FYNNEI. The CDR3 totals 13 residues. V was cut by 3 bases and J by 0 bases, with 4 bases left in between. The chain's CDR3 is CASSDTSTDTQYF. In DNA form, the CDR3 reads TGTGCCAGCAGTGATACTAGCACAGATACGCAGTATTTT.

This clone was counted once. DNA for the CDR3: TGTGCCAGCTCACGTGGGACCGCAGTCGACAATGAGCAGTTCTTC. Translating gives CASSRGTAVDNEQFF. The chain is built from TRBV18 and TRBJ2-1; D possibly matches TRBD1 or TRBD2 (5 bases each). This CDR3 region has 15 residues. V gave up 4 bases and J gave up 5 bases, with 15 bases separating them. Per the germline V gene, CDR1 is KGHSH and CDR2 is LQKENI.

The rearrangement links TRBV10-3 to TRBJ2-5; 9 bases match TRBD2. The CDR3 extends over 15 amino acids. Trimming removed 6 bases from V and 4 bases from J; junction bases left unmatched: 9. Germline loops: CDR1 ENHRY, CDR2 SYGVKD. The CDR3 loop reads CAISGSGSRRETQYF. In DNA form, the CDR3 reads TGTGCCATCAGCGGTAGCGGGAGCCGTCGAGAGACCCAGTACTTC.

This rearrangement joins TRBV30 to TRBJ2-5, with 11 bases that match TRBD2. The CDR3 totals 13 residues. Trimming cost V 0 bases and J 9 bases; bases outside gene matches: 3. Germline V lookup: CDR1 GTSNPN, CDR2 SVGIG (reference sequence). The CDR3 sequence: CAWSVLAGGSQYF. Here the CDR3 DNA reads TGTGCCTGGAGTGTCCTAGCGGGAGGATCCCAGTACTTC.

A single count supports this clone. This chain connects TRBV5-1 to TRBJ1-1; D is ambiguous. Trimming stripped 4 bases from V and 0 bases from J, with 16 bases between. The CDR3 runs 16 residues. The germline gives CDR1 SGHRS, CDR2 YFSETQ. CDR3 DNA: TGCGCCAGCAGCCAACAGACGACCTCTTTGAACACTGAAGCTTTCTTT. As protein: CASSQQTTSLNTEAFF.

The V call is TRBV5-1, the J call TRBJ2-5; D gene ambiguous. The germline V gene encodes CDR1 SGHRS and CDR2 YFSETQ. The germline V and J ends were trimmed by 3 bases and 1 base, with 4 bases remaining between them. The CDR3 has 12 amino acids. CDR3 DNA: TGCGCCAGCAGCTGGACCCAAGAGACCCAGTACTTC. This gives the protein CASSWTQETQYF.

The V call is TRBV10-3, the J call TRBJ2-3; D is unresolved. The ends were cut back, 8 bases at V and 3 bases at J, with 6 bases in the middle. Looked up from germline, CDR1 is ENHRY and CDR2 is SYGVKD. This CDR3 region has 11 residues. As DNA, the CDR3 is TGTGCCATCGGATGGACAGATACGCAGTATTTT. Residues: CAIGWTDTQYF.

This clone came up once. CDR3 sequence (DNA): TGCGCCAGCAGCTTGGGACAGTCCTACGAGCAGTACTTC. Amino acid sequence: CASSLGQSYEQYF. The V call is TRBV5-1, the J call TRBJ2-7, with D tentatively TRBD1 (5 bases). CDR3 size: 13 residues. Trimming left V 0 bases short and J 1 base short, with 5 bases between. CDR1 and CDR2 (germline): SGHRS, YFSETQ.

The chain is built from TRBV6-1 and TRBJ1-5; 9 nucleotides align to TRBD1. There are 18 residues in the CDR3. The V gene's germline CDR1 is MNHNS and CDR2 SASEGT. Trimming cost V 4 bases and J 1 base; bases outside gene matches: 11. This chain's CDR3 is CASSGGQGSIRSNQPQHF. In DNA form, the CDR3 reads TGTGCCAGCAGTGGGGGACAGGGCTCAATCAGGAGCAATCAGCCCCAGCATTTT.

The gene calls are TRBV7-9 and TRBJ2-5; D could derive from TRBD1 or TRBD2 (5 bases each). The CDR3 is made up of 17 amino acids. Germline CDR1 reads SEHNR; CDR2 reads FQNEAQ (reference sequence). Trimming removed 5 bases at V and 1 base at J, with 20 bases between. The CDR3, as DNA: TGTGCCAGCAGCCATTCTACACTAGGGGCCTCCCAAGAGACCCAGTACTTC. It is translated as CASSHSTLGASQETQYF.

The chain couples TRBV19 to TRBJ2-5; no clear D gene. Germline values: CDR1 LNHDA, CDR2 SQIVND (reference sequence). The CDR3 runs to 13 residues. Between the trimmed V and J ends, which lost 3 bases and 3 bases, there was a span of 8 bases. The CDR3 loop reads CASSIWSEETQYF. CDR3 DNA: TGTGCCAGTAGTATTTGGTCAGAAGAGACCCAGTACTTC.

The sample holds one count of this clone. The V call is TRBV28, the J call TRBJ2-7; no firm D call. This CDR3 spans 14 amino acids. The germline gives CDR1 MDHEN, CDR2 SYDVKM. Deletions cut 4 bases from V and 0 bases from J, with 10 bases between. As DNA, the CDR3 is TGTGCCAGCAGTTCCCCCAGAAGCTCCTACGAGCAGTACTTC. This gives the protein CASSSPRSSYEQYF.

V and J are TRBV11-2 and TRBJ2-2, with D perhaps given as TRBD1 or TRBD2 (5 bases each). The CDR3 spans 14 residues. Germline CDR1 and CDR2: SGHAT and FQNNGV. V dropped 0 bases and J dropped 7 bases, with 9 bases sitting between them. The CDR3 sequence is CASSLDWGSGELFF. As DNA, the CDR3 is TGTGCCAGCAGCTTAGATTGGGGGAGCGGGGAGCTGTTTTTT. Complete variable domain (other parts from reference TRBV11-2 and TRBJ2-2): EAGVAQSPRYKIIEKRQSVAFWCNPISGHATLYWYQQILGQGPKLLIQFQNNGVVDDSQLPKDRFSAERLKGVDSTLKIQPAKLEDSAVYLCASSLDWGSGELFFGEGSRLTVL.

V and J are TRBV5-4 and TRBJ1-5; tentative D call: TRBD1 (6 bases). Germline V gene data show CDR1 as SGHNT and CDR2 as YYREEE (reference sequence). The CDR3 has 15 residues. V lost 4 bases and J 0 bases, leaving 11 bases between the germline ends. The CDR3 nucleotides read TGTGCCAGCAGCCCCGGAGGGGGTAGCAATCAGCCCCAGCATTTT. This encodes CASSPGGGSNQPQHF.

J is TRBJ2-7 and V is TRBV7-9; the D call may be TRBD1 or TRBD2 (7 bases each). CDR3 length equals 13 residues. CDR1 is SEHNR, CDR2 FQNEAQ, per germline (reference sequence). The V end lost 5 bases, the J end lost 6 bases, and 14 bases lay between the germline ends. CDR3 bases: TGTGCCAGCAGCCCAGGGGGGGCCGGCGAGCAGTACTTC. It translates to CASSPGGAGEQYF.

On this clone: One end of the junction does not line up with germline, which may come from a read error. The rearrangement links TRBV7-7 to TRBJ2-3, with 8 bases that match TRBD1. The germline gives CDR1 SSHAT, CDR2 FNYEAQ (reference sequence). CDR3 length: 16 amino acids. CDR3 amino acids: CASSRTGPPLADTQYF. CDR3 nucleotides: TGTGCTAGCAGCAGGACAGGGCCCCCTCTGGCAGATACGCAGTATTTT.

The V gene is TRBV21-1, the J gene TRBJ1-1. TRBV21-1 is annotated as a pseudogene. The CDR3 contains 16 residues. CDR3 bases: TGTGCCAGCAGCAAAGCGCTCCTTCACTCAACCCCGGAAGCTTTCTTT. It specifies CASSKALLHSTPEAFF.

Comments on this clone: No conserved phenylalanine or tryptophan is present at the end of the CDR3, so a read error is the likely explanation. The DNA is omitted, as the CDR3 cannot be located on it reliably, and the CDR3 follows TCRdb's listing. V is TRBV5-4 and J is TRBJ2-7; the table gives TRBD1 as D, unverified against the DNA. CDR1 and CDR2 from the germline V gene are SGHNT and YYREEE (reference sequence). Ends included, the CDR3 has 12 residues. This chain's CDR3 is CASSLDRGPGII.

CDR3 sequence: CASSYRRLAGSHEQYF. CDR3 bases: TGTGCCAGCAGTTATCGACGTTTAGCGGGATCTCACGAGCAGTACTTC. The rearrangement uses TRBV6-6 and TRBJ2-7, with TRBD2 matching over 8 bases. CDR3 length equals 16 residues. Germline CDR1 reads MNHNY; CDR2 reads SVGAGI (reference sequence). V shed 3 bases and J 5 bases; nucleotides not matched to a gene: 12.

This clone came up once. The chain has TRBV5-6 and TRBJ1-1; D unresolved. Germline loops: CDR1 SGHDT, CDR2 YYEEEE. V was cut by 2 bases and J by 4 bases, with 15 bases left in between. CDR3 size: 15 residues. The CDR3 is CASSFNQVWGTEAFF. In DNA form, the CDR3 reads TGTGCCAGCAGCTTCAATCAGGTGTGGGGCACTGAAGCTTTCTTT.